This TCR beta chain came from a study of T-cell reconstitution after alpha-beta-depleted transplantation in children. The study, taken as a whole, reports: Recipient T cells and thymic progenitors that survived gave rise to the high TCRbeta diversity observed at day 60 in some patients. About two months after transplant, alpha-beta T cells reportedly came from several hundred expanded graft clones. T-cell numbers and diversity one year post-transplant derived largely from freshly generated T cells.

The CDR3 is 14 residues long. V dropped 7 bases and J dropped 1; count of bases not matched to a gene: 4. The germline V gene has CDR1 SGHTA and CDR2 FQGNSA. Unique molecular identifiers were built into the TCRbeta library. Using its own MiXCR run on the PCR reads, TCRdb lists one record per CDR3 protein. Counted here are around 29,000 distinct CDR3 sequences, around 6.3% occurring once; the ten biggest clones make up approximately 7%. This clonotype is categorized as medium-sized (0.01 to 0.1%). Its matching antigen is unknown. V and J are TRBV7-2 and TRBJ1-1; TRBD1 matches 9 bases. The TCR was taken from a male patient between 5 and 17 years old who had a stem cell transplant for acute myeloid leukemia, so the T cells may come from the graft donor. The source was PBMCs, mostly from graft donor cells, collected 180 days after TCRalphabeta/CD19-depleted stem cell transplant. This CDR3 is CASTPQGANTEAFF. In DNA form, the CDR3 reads TGTGCCAGCACCCCACAGGGGGCGAACACTGAAGCTTTCTTT.